This TCR beta chain was documented in a study of T cell repertoires in cytomegalovirus infection. Study-wide background: Alongside well-studied HLA-B-restricted CMV epitopes, recently identified HLA-C-restricted CMV epitopes were also used. In public TCR beta signatures, there were indications of both CMV infection and matching HLA type.

V shed 3 bases, J shed 4 bases, and the junction held 9 bases outside the gene matches. The CDR3 extends over 16 amino acids. The germline CDR1 and CDR2 sequences are MNHEY and SMNVEV (reference sequence). TCRdb reanalysed the reads using MiXCR and keeps one entry per CDR3 protein. The table records approximately 770,000 distinct CDR3 sequences, 29% of them present only once. Study-wide results and caveats: People with CMV and the relevant HLA were identified by cumulative public TCR beta family frequency. Dominating the ex vivo response were TCR beta clonotypes that were CMV-specific and HLA-C-restricted.

With respect to this clonotype: Its specificity is not known.

Sample: cultured CD8+ T cells from PBMCs, taken from culture after CMV antigen stimulation. The chain joins TRBV27 to TRBJ1-5; 7 bases line up with TRBD1. This TCR was sampled from a human donor in good health (CMV status not recorded). Some clones in this sample may be carry-over from other donors' samples. In nucleotides, the CDR3 is TGTGCCAGCAGTTTTATCACCGGGACAGAGAATCAGCCCCAGCATTTT. Encoded protein: CASSFITGTENQPQHF.